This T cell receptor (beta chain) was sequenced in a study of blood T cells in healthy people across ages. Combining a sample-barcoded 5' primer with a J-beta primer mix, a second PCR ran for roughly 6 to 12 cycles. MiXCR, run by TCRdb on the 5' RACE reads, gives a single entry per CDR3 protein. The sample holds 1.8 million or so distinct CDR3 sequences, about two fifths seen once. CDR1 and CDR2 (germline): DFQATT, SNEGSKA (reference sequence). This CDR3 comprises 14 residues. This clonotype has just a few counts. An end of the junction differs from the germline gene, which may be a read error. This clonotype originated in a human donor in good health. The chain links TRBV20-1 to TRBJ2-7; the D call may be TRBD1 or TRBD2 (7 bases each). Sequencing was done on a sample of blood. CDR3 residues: CSARGGGGSHEQYF. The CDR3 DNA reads TGCAGTGCTAGAGGGGGAGGGGGCTCCCACGAGCAGTACTTC.